Each of the 24 T cell receptor beta chains below was sequenced from the same sample in a study of beta chain features in type 1 diabetes. Their antigens remain unidentified. Investigators reverse transcribed all isolated RNA, so they sequenced expressed TCRB transcripts. The protocol was immunoSEQ multiplex PCR, while the TCRdb copy is restricted to in-frame clones and leaves out a portion. Of hundreds of thousands of clones listed, around 12% are singletons. Broader study findings: A moderate, significant TCRB CDR3 shortening appeared in type 1 diabetes across four CD4+ subsets.

Sequencing used naive CD4+ T cells from blood. Receptors were obtained from a woman under 30 with type 1 diabetes.

The V gene is TRBV5-1, the J gene TRBJ2-1; 11 bases agree with TRBD1. CDR1 is SGHRS, CDR2 YFSETQ, per germline. V lost 7 bases and J lost 3; bases outside the gene matches: 6. The CDR3 covers 15 residues. The CDR3 nucleotides are TGCGCCAGCCAACCGGGACAGGGGGTCTACAATGAGCAGTTCTTC. This sequence encodes CASQPGQGVYNEQFF.

The rearrangement joins TRBV6-5 to TRBJ1-5; weak D call: TRBD1 (6 bases). V was clipped by 0 bases and J by 6 bases, with 15 bases between them. There are 16 residues in the CDR3. Germline values: CDR1 MNHEY, CDR2 SVGAGI. CDR3 loop: CASSYSLPGVGQPQHF. DNA of the CDR3: TGTGCCAGCAGTTACTCGTTGCCAGGGGTGGGTCAGCCCCAGCATTTT.

This clone showed up just a few times. This chain connects TRBV29-1 to TRBJ1-2; D perhaps matches TRBD1 (5 bases). The V gene lost 2 bases and the J gene lost 3 bases, with 16 bases spanning the gap. CDR3 length: 15 amino acids. Germline V gene lookup returns CDR1 SQVTM and CDR2 ANQGSEA. CDR3 in amino acids: CSVEIGQGLDYGYTF. Written as DNA, the CDR3 is TGCAGCGTTGAAATAGGTCAGGGACTCGACTATGGCTACACCTTC.

The chain is built from TRBV28 and TRBJ2-7; 8 bases align to TRBD2. Trimming at V came to 3 bases and at J to 2 bases, leaving 3 bases not matched to a gene. CDR1 MDHEN and CDR2 SYDVKM come from the germline V gene. The CDR3 is 14 residues long. The DNA for the CDR3 is TGTGCCAGCAGTTTCGGGAGGGTTCCCTACGAGCAGTACTTC. This encodes CASSFGRVPYEQYF.

This clone appeared a few times. The chain carries TRBV30 and TRBJ1-5; D call uncertain. CDR3 length: 12 residues. The V and J ends lost 0 bases and 6 bases respectively, with 6 bases between them. Germline-derived CDR1 and CDR2 are GTSNPN and SVGIG (reference sequence). The CDR3 DNA follows: TGTGCCTGGAGTGTACTAGGTCAGCCCCAGCATTTT. It translates to CAWSVLGQPQHF.

As concerns this clone: This specimen includes other DNA sequences encoding the same CDR3. V gene TRBV7-3 combines with J gene TRBJ2-7, with 7 bases matching TRBD1. CDR1 is SGHTA, CDR2 FQGTGA, per germline. This CDR3 has 14 amino acids. Trimming at V came to 2 bases and at J to 2 bases, leaving 3 bases not matched to a gene. The CDR3 DNA reads TGTGCCAGCAGCTTAGGGCAGGGGGCCTACGAGCAGTACTTC. It yields the protein CASSLGQGAYEQYF.

This clone was seen a few times. The chain recombines TRBV5-6 with TRBJ2-7, with 8 bases aligning to TRBD1. The CDR3 consists of 17 residues. The V gene end was trimmed by 1 base and the J gene end by 2 bases; junction bases not matched to a gene: 11. CDR1 SGHDT and CDR2 YYEEEE come from the germline V gene. CDR3 bases: TGTGCCAGCAGCTTGCCCCCGACAGGGGCCGACGCCTACGAGCAGTACTTC. Residues: CASSLPPTGADAYEQYF.

In its sample, this clone was seen a few times. CDR3 loop: CASSVVGSGGAYNEQFF. The CDR3 DNA reads TGTGCCAGCAGCGTAGTAGGTAGCGGGGGGGCATACAATGAGCAGTTCTTC. The rearrangement joins TRBV9 to TRBJ2-1, with TRBD2 identical over 11 bases. With V trimmed by 0 bases and J by 4 bases, 6 bases remained unmatched. The CDR3 consists of 17 residues. Per the germline V gene, CDR1 is SGDLS and CDR2 is YYNGEE.

The rearrangement joins TRBV7-2 to TRBJ2-5; D gene ambiguous. Germline CDR1 is SGHTA and CDR2 is FQGNSA. The CDR3 is 11 amino acids. V gave up 2 bases and J gave up 9 bases, with 7 bases separating them. The CDR3 loop is CASSLQRAQYF. DNA of the CDR3: TGTGCCAGCAGCTTACAGCGTGCCCAGTACTTC.

This clone was observed a handful of times. J is TRBJ2-1 and V is TRBV4-3; 10 nucleotides match TRBD2. The CDR3 length is 15 residues. J was trimmed by 0 bases and V by 10 bases; bases with no gene match: 6. In germline, CDR1 is LGHNA, CDR2 YSLEER. The CDR3 here is CANLAGVNSYNEQFF. For the CDR3, the DNA is TGCGCCAACCTAGCGGGAGTTAACTCCTACAATGAGCAGTTCTTC.

This clone was seen more than once but under ten times. The rearrangement uses TRBV5-6 and TRBJ2-5; D ambiguous. From germline, CDR1 is SGHDT and CDR2 YYEEEE. CDR3 length: 11 amino acids. Between the trimmed V and J ends, which lost 4 bases and 2 bases, there was a span of 3 bases. The CDR3 here is CASSIQETQYF. The CDR3 DNA follows: TGTGCCAGCAGCATACAAGAGACCCAGTACTTC.

This clone was seen more than once but under ten times. The chain carries TRBV15 and TRBJ2-7; TRBD2 might be the D (7 bases). V gave up 0 bases and J gave up 7 bases, with 16 bases separating them. Per germline, CDR1 LNHNV and CDR2 YYDKDF (reference sequence). This CDR3 region has 15 residues. Written as DNA, the CDR3 is TGTGCCACCAGCAGAGATGGGGGGGGGCTCTTTGAGCAGTACTTC. Translation: CATSRDGGGLFEQYF. Full variable domain (missing parts from reference TRBV15 and TRBJ2-7): DAMVIQNPRYQVTQFGKPVTLSCSQTLNHNVMYWYQQKSSQAPKLLFHYYDKDFNNEADTPDNFQSRRPNTSFCFLDIRSPGLGDTAMYLCATSRDGGGLFEQYFGPGTRLTVT.

The V gene is TRBV4-3, the J gene TRBJ2-5, with TRBD2 identical over 7 bases. Germline V gene data show CDR1 as LGHNA and CDR2 as YSLEER. V lost 1 base and J lost 5; bases outside the gene matches: 7. This CDR3 has 15 amino acids. The CDR3 protein is CASSQGGRVGETQYF. In DNA form, the CDR3 reads TGCGCCAGCAGCCAAGGTGGGAGGGTGGGCGAGACCCAGTACTTC.

This clone occurred a few times. The V gene is TRBV19, the J gene TRBJ2-7; 8 positions match TRBD1. CDR1 and CDR2 (germline): LNHDA, SQIVND (reference sequence). Unmatched junction bases numbered 3, after V lost 5 bases and J lost 6 bases. The CDR3 spans 12 residues. CDR3: CASSRQGLEQYF. The CDR3 region has the DNA TGTGCCAGTAGTCGACAGGGGCTCGAGCAGTACTTC.

The chain links TRBV11-2 to TRBJ2-1; TRBD2 matches 9 bases. This CDR3 has 16 amino acids. Germline assignment: CDR1 SGHAT and CDR2 FQNNGV. Trimming removed 3 bases from V and 5 bases from J; junction bases left unmatched: 8. For the CDR3, the DNA is TGTGCCAGCAGCTTTCTCAGCGGGGGGCGGAACAATGAGCAGTTCTTC. Its translation is CASSFLSGGRNNEQFF.

The chain recombines TRBV29-1 with TRBJ1-1; D may be TRBD1 (5 bases). The V and J ends lost 2 bases and 5 bases respectively, with 15 bases between them. Per the germline V gene, CDR1 is SQVTM and CDR2 is ANQGSEA. The CDR3 has 14 residues. CDR3 sequence: CSVERRQGGTEAFF. The CDR3, as DNA: TGCAGCGTTGAACGTCGTCAGGGTGGGACTGAAGCTTTCTTT.

A few counts support this clone. This chain links TRBV4-1 with TRBJ1-2; 8 bases match TRBD1. The J segment lost 8 bases and the V segment lost 4 bases, leaving 18 bases of the junction unmatched. Germline V CDR1 and CDR2: MGHRA, YSYEKL. The CDR3 loop spans 17 amino acids. The CDR3: CASSPVSWAGGGGGYTF. CDR3 coding DNA: TGCGCCAGCAGCCCTGTCTCGTGGGCAGGGGGCGGAGGAGGCTACACCTTC.

V is TRBV28 and J is TRBJ1-2; D remains ambiguous. Trimming removed 4 bases at V and 1 base at J, with 13 bases between. CDR3 length: 15 amino acids. From germline, CDR1 is MDHEN and CDR2 SYDVKM. The DNA for the CDR3 is TGTGCCAGCAGTTCCGCCGAGGCGCGTAACTATGGCTACACCTTC. It is translated as CASSSAEARNYGYTF.

The chain carries TRBV7-9 and TRBJ2-3; 9 bases agree with TRBD2. Looked up from germline, CDR1 is SEHNR and CDR2 is FQNEAQ (reference sequence). The CDR3 is 15 amino acids. V was pared by 5 bases and J by 0 bases, with 3 bases of the junction left unmatched. The CDR3 DNA is TGTGCCAGCAGCCGTACTAGCGGGAGCACAGATACGCAGTATTTT. It yields the protein CASSRTSGSTDTQYF.

CDR3 in DNA: TGTGCCAGTAGTGAATACAGGGGAAGAAACACTGAAGCTTTCTTT. Amino acids: CASSEYRGRNTEAFF. This chain links TRBV19 with TRBJ1-1; 7 nucleotides agree with TRBD1. The CDR3 covers 15 residues. CDR1 is LNHDA, CDR2 SQIVND, per germline (reference sequence). With V trimmed by 5 bases and J by 2 bases, 8 bases remained unmatched.

The gene calls are TRBV4-1 and TRBJ1-5; D not certain. Trimming cost V 1 base and J 7 bases, with 11 bases left between them. The CDR3 spans 14 residues. Per germline, CDR1 MGHRA and CDR2 YSYEKL. The chain's CDR3 is CASSQGLGGQPQHF. DNA of the CDR3: TGCGCCAGCAGCCAAGGGCTCGGAGGACAGCCCCAGCATTTT.

The genes are TRBV18 and TRBJ1-1; 9 positions agree with TRBD1. The CDR3 covers 15 residues. The V and J ends lost 2 bases and 4 bases, in that order; junction bases with no gene match: 5. Germline assignment: CDR1 KGHSH and CDR2 LQKENI. CDR3 sequence reads: CASSPGQGSSTEAFF. The CDR3 bases are TGTGCCAGCTCACCAGGACAGGGGTCGAGCACTGAAGCTTTCTTT.

The chain links TRBV5-4 to TRBJ2-1, with TRBD1 matching over 8 bases. Germline-derived CDR1 and CDR2 are SGHNT and YYREEE (reference sequence). With 4 bases clipped from V and 3 bases from J, the junction kept 12 bases outside the gene matches. The CDR3 is 17 residues long. CDR3 loop: CASSPASGTGFYNEQFF. As DNA, the CDR3 is TGTGCCAGCAGCCCGGCAAGTGGGACAGGATTCTACAATGAGCAGTTCTTC.

This clone has a handful of counts. The chain couples TRBV7-2 to TRBJ2-3; 12 bases line up with TRBD2. After removal of 5 bases from V and 11 bases from J, the junction contained 14 bases not matched to a gene. This CDR3 contains 16 residues. The germline CDR1 and CDR2 sequences are SGHTA and FQGNSA. For the CDR3, the DNA is TGTGCCAGCAGCCTGGCCCTAGCGGGAGGGCCGTTGTGGCAGTATTTT. Encoded protein: CASSLALAGGPLWQYF.